The rows below give T cell receptor beta chains drawn from one sample of a study of cytomegalovirus exposure and HLA in healthy donors. Clones were read by immunoSEQ multiplex PCR, and TCRdb kept only the in-frame ones, dropping some. The sample records under 150,000 clones, around two thirds being singletons. The sample comprised PBMCs. The source of these receptors is a woman in her forties in good health and CMV-seropositive. Both conserved end residues are trimmed from each CDR3. The order of the fields is V gene, CDR3 protein.

TRBV5-1 ASSTQGIETQY
TRBV27 ASSSAGADTQY
TRBV30 AWSPTTSGPQH
TRBV7-2 ASRGGETQY
TRBV5-1 ASSLWGLGEQY
TRBV27 ASSLGARTGVEGYT
TRBV9 ASSARGGQGSQETQY
TRBV9 ASSFTGEGDEQF
TRBV20-1 SALWATEAF
TRBV4-2 ASSQPGDRGVGYT
TRBV14 ASSQTQGYGYEQY
TRBV7-2 ASSLAGATDTQY
TRBV12-5 ASGRGRDRGYTEAF
TRBV4-2 ASSPETSGSSSGANVLT
TRBV29-1 SVEEGGKGTGELF
TRBV5-1 ASSLDRGSLSGANVLT
TRBV7-7 ASSELASGGY
TRBV27 ASSPGLAWYEQY
TRBV5-1 ASSPTGFRHSNTEAF
TRBV7-2 ASSTYYEQY
TRBV6-5 ASSPQGVAEAF
TRBV19 ASQGGQGYGYT
TRBV6-6 ASRLELWAGELF
TRBV28 ATVLKQFSGRGTNEKLF
TRBV4-3 ASSQAWTSYYEQY
TRBV9 ASSVDHGTGAMGGELF
TRBV7-2 ASSSVGLGSGELF
TRBV21-1 ASSKVYEDSNQPQH
TRBV7-6 ASSLYSQGTEQY
TRBV28 ASSFLQSSYEQY
TRBV5-1 ASSSRTGGSGSYNEQF